This TCR beta chain was sequenced for a study of T cell responses to AZD1222 COVID-19 vaccine. Looked up from germline, CDR1 is SGHNT and CDR2 is YYREEE (reference sequence). The length of the CDR3 is 16 residues. V dropped 5 bases and J dropped 7 bases, with 22 bases sitting between them. This clone was counted once. Data came from immunoSEQ multiplex PCR; TCRdb stores just in-frame clones and leaves some out. The data contain more than 95,000 clones, 86% of them seen just once; the ten biggest clones take up around 3.3%. The gene calls are TRBV5-4 and TRBJ2-1, with unresolved D. This material consisted of peripheral blood, taken 28 days after the second dose of the MenACWY control vaccine. The source is an adult who received the MenACWY meningococcal vaccine as a control. CDR3 nucleotides: TGTGCCAGCAGTATCACATCCGGTACTCGGGTTAATGAGCAGTTCTTC. As protein: CASSITSGTRVNEQFF.